Listed below are T cell receptor beta chains from one sample, sequenced in a study of OX40 agonist ivuxolimab in advanced cancers. TCRdb's table, derived via immunoSEQ multiplex PCR, lists solely in-frame clones and lacks some. The sample contains fewer than 60,000 clones, 80% to 90% of which appear only once. Specimen: CD4+ or CD8+ T cells sorted from blood, collected in a trial of the OX40 agonist ivuxolimab. Receptors were obtained from an adult with an advanced solid tumor such as melanoma, head and neck, liver or kidney cancer. Both conserved end residues are part of each CDR3. D genes are given only for firm matches. Rows give clone size only sometimes, using once, few, many, or a class for an expanded clone.

D gene	clone size	V gene	J gene	CDR3 protein	CDR3 DNA
.	.	TRBV30	TRBJ2-7	CAWSVHFSYEQYF	TGTGCCTGGAGTGTACACTTTTCCTACGAGCAGTACTTC
TRBD2	.	TRBV9	TRBJ2-1	CASSVAGGDQFF	TGTGCCAGCAGCGTAGCGGGGGGGGATCAGTTCTTC
.	.	TRBV19	TRBJ1-4	CAPAWNEKLFF	TGTGCCCCGGCATGGAATGAAAAACTGTTTTTT
.	.	TRBV28	TRBJ1-5	CASSLTGASNQPQHF	TGTGCCAGCAGTTTAACGGGGGCTAGCAATCAGCCCCAGCATTTT
.	.	TRBV7-9	TRBJ1-5	CASSLGREDQPQHF	TGTGCCAGCAGCTTAGGCAGGGAAGATCAGCCCCAGCATTTT
.	.	TRBV27	TRBJ2-1	CASSLTGGPYNEQFF	TGTGCCAGCAGTTTAACGGGGGGCCCTTACAATGAGCAGTTCTTC
TRBD1	.	TRBV5-6	TRBJ1-1	CASSLDRENTEAFF	TGTGCCAGCAGCCTCGACAGGGAGAACACTGAAGCTTTCTTT
.	.	TRBV7-6	TRBJ2-7	CASSLVQGPYEQYF	TGTGCCAGCAGCTTAGTACAGGGTCCCTACGAGCAGTACTTC
.	.	TRBV27	TRBJ1-1	CASMAAFF	TGTGCCAGCATGGCAGCTTTCTTT
TRBD1	.	TRBV30	TRBJ2-5	CALGGQGTQETQYF	TGTGCCCTGGGGGGACAGGGAACCCAAGAGACCCAGTACTTC
.	.	TRBV7-9	TRBJ1-2	CASSLGENGYTF	TGTGCCAGCAGCTTAGGGGAGAATGGCTACACCTTC
.	.	TRBV6-6	TRBJ2-3	CASTPYRGGDTQYF	TGTGCCAGCACCCCCTATCGGGGCGGAGATACGCAGTATTTT
TRBD2	.	TRBV2	TRBJ2-5	CASSVTRGFGETQYF	TGTGCCAGCAGTGTCACGCGGGGGTTTGGGGAGACCCAGTACTTC
TRBD1	.	TRBV11-2	TRBJ1-4	CASSLPRGPSNEKLFF	TGTGCCAGCAGCTTACCTAGGGGGCCGAGCAATGAAAAACTGTTTTTT
.	.	TRBV19	TRBJ2-3	CASSMDLEDTQYF	TGTGCCAGTAGTATGGACCTTGAAGATACGCAGTATTTT
.	.	TRBV7-8	TRBJ1-1	CASSLFSGDIEAFF	TGTGCCAGCAGCTTATTTTCAGGGGACATTGAAGCTTTCTTT
.	few	TRBV2	TRBJ1-6	CASTMAGGEYNSPLHF	TGTGCCAGCACCATGGCCGGGGGCGAGTATAATTCACCCCTCCACTTT
TRBD1	.	TRBV27	TRBJ2-1	CASSPGTTGAYNEQFF	TGTGCCAGCAGTCCCGGGACAACAGGGGCTTACAATGAGCAGTTCTTC
TRBD1	.	TRBV6-1	TRBJ2-3	CASRPRDRGLDTQYF	TGTGCCAGCAGGCCCCGGGACAGGGGTTTGGATACGCAGTATTTT
.	.	TRBV13	TRBJ2-7	CASSLEGLGEQYF	TGTGCCAGCAGCTTAGAGGGCCTAGGCGAGCAGTACTTC